The 30 T cell receptor beta chains presented below share a single source sample, sequenced in a study of T cell responses to AZD1222 COVID-19 vaccine. The method was immunoSEQ multiplex PCR; TCRdb's version includes in-frame clones alone and lacks a portion of them. The sample lists about 72,000 clones, roughly 87% seen once, with around 24% in the top ten. Here the sequenced sample was peripheral blood, taken on day 0 of AZD1222 vaccination. The receptors were sampled from an adult in good health.

V is TRBV7-2 and J is TRBJ2-7; D possibly corresponds to TRBD2 (6 bases). Between the trimmed V and J ends, which lost 5 bases and 4 bases, there was a span of 15 bases. CDR1 SGHTA and CDR2 FQGNSA come from the germline V gene. CDR3 length: 14 amino acids. CDR3 amino acids: CASSPGGAQYEQYF. The DNA of the CDR3 is TGTGCCAGCAGCCCCGGAGGGGCCCAGTACGAGCAGTACTTC.

This sequence joins TRBV10-3 and TRBJ2-3; possibly TRBD2 for D (6 bases). The V end lost 2 bases, the J end lost 2 bases, and 17 bases lay between the germline ends. This CDR3 spans 17 amino acids. Germline CDR1 is ENHRY and CDR2 is SYGVKD. CDR3 residues: CAISEGNGGPLTDTQYF. The DNA for the CDR3 is TGTGCCATCAGTGAGGGGAACGGGGGACCCCTCACAGATACGCAGTATTTT.

V gene TRBV18 combines with J gene TRBJ2-7; D gene unclear. Trimming removed 2 bases from V and 6 bases from J, with 8 bases in between. The CDR3 extends over 12 amino acids. Per germline, CDR1 KGHSH and CDR2 LQKENI. The CDR3 DNA reads as TGTGCCAGCTCACCAACGACCTCCGAGCAGTACTTC. Translation: CASSPTTSEQYF.

The rearrangement links TRBV7-9 to TRBJ2-1; 9 bases are a match to TRBD2. The germline V gene encodes CDR1 SEHNR and CDR2 FQNEAQ (reference sequence). Trimming took 4 bases from V and 7 from J; bases not matched to a gene: 11. The CDR3 has 16 amino acids. CDR3 loop: CASSYRSRLAANEQFF. In nucleotides, the CDR3 is TGTGCCAGCAGCTACCGGTCCCGACTAGCGGCTAATGAGCAGTTCTTC. The full variable domain, its missing parts supplied by reference TRBV7-9 and TRBJ2-1, is DTGVSQNPRHKITKRGQNVTFRCDPISEHNRLYWYRQTLGQGPEFLTYFQNEAQLEKSRLLSDRFSAERPKGSFSTLEIQRTEQGDSAMYLCASSYRSRLAANEQFFGPGTRLTVL.

This chain links TRBV5-1 with TRBJ1-1; 8 nucleotides line up with TRBD1. CDR3 size: 13 residues. J was trimmed by 7 bases and V by 0 bases; bases with no gene match: 2. CDR1 SGHRS and CDR2 YFSETQ come from the germline V gene. The CDR3 protein is CASSLGTGIEAFF. CDR3 DNA sequence: TGCGCCAGCAGCTTGGGGACAGGGATTGAAGCTTTCTTT.

This clone has only one observation. This chain connects TRBV30 to TRBJ2-2; no reliable D call. This CDR3 is built from 13 residues. Germline V CDR1 and CDR2: GTSNPN, SVGIG (reference sequence). The germline V and J ends were trimmed by 1 base and 13 bases, with 16 bases remaining between them. CDR3 amino acids: CAWSANLDLGLFF. The CDR3 nucleotides are TGTGCCTGGAGTGCGAATTTGGACCTTGGGCTGTTTTTT.

The J gene is TRBJ2-1, the V gene TRBV6-1; 8 bases align to TRBD1. The length of the CDR3 is 15 residues. Looked up from germline, CDR1 is MNHNS and CDR2 is SASEGT. J lost 8 bases, V lost 2 bases, and 8 bases had no gene match. The CDR3 reads CASSEPGQVPDEQFF. The DNA of the CDR3 is TGTGCCAGCAGTGAACCGGGACAGGTTCCGGATGAGCAGTTCTTC.

This chain uses TRBV11-2 with TRBJ1-6; TRBD1 matches 8 bases. CDR1 and CDR2 from the germline V gene are SGHAT and FQNNGV. The junction had 10 bases not matched to a gene; V was cut back by 3 bases and J by 9 bases. CDR3 length equals 16 residues. The CDR3 nucleotides are TGTGCCAGCAGCTTTTGGCTGAGAACAGGGGGTTCACCCCTCCACTTT. Translating it yields CASSFWLRTGGSPLHF.

The genes are TRBV7-2 and TRBJ2-7; 8 bases map to TRBD1. Germline V CDR1 and CDR2: SGHTA, FQGNSA. The CDR3 consists of 15 residues. V lost 1 base to trimming and J lost 3 bases; unmatched junction nucleotides: 5. CDR3 in DNA: TGTGCCAGCAGCTTAGTCGGACAGGGCCACTACGAGCAGTACTTC. Encoded protein: CASSLVGQGHYEQYF.

This clone showed up just a few times. In DNA, the CDR3 is TGTGCCAGCAGCTTGGTGGGGGGCTACACCTTC. Amino acid sequence: CASSLVGGYTF. The rearrangement uses TRBV5-8 and TRBJ1-2; D unresolved. V was shortened by 0 bases and J by 8 bases, with 5 bases between the two germline ends. Germline V gene data show CDR1 as SGHTS and CDR2 as YDEGEE. The CDR3 extends over 11 amino acids.

The CDR3: CASSPTPSGGARETQYF. In DNA form, the CDR3 reads TGTGCCAGCAGCCCCACCCCTAGCGGGGGGGCCAGGGAGACCCAGTACTTC. The genes are TRBV3-1 (or the pseudogene TRBV3-2) and TRBJ2-5; 12 bases map to TRBD2. Trimming cost V 4 bases and J 5 bases; bases outside gene matches: 11. This CDR3 region has 17 residues. Germline V gene lookup returns CDR1 LGHDT and CDR2 YNNKEL (reference sequence).

This clone was detected a few times. This sequence joins TRBV11-1 and TRBJ1-1; 8 nucleotides match TRBD1. The junction had 9 bases not matched to a gene; V was cut back by 5 bases and J by 4 bases. The length of the CDR3 is 15 residues. Germline values: CDR1 SGHAT, CDR2 FQDESV (reference sequence). CDR3 DNA: TGTGCCAGCAGCCTACGACAGGGGATGGGCACTGAAGCTTTCTTT. This translates into CASSLRQGMGTEAFF.

The count of this clone is one. This CDR3 is CASSQDRAEKAYF. CDR3 DNA sequence: TGCGCCAGCAGCCAAGATAGGGCAGAAAAGGCGTACTTC. This rearrangement joins TRBV4-3 to TRBJ2-7; D call uncertain. This CDR3 has 13 residues. Trimming removed 0 bases from V and 12 bases from J, with 15 bases in between. Germline V gives CDR1 LGHNA, CDR2 YSLEER.

The V and J genes are TRBV7-2 and TRBJ1-1, with D possibly being TRBD1 (5 bases). Trimming stripped 6 bases from V and 4 bases from J, with 21 bases between. The CDR3 totals 16 residues. Germline V gene data show CDR1 as SGHTA and CDR2 as FQGNSA. The CDR3 region is CASRFQGPSPGTEAFF. In DNA, the CDR3 is TGTGCCAGCAGATTCCAGGGCCCATCCCCGGGCACTGAAGCTTTCTTT.

This clone appeared once. The CDR3 region has the DNA TGTGCCTGGATCGGCCTCACTGAAGCTTTCTTT. As protein: CAWIGLTEAFF. The chain joins TRBV30 to TRBJ1-1; D gene ambiguous. The CDR3 contains 11 residues. Trimming removed 4 bases from V and 4 bases from J, with 7 bases in between. Looked up from germline, CDR1 is GTSNPN and CDR2 is SVGIG (reference sequence). Full variable domain (missing parts from reference TRBV30 and TRBJ1-1): SQTIHQWPATLVQPVGSPLSLECTVEGTSNPNLYWYRQAAGRGLQLLFYSVGIGQISSEVPQNLSASRPQDRQFILSSKKLLLSDSGFYLCAWIGLTEAFFGQGTRLTVV.

The chain joins TRBV4-3 to TRBJ2-5, with D possibly called TRBD1 or TRBD2 (5 bases each). The germline V gene encodes CDR1 LGHNA and CDR2 YSLEER. The V and J ends lost 0 bases and 0 bases respectively, with 11 bases between them. The CDR3 contains 16 residues. Written as DNA, the CDR3 is TGCGCCAGCAGCCAAGACAGGTGGGGGTACCAAGAGACCCAGTACTTC. Encoded protein: CASSQDRWGYQETQYF.

J is TRBJ2-7 and V is TRBV11-3, with D maybe TRBD1 (5 bases). In germline, CDR1 is SGHNT, CDR2 YENEEA. The CDR3 totals 15 residues. Between the trimmed V and J ends, which lost 8 bases and 1 base, there was a span of 18 bases. The CDR3: CASLNCATGSYEQYF. CDR3 in DNA: TGTGCCAGCCTTAATTGTGCTACAGGATCCTACGAGCAGTACTTC.

The chain employs TRBV30 and TRBJ1-6, with 7 bases identical to TRBD1. This CDR3 is built from 14 residues. CDR1 GTSNPN and CDR2 SVGIG come from the germline V gene (reference sequence). J was trimmed by 5 bases and V by 8 bases; bases with no gene match: 9. The CDR3 DNA reads as TGTGCCGGGACCAGGGGGAGAGATAATTCACCCCTCCACTTT. Protein product: CAGTRGRDNSPLHF.

The rearrangement uses TRBV29-1 and TRBJ1-1; D gene uncertain. CDR1 is SQVTM and CDR2 is ANQGSEA in the germline V gene. The ends were cut back, 7 bases at V and 1 base at J, with 16 bases in the middle. The CDR3 consists of 14 residues. CDR3 in DNA: TGCAGCGGGATGAGTTTAACGGGGAACACTGAAGCTTTCTTT. Its translation is CSGMSLTGNTEAFF.

This chain connects TRBV6-5 to TRBJ2-7; 8 bases map to TRBD1. There are 13 residues in the CDR3. Germline assignment: CDR1 MNHEY and CDR2 SVGAGI. Trimming at V came to 7 bases and at J to 5 bases, leaving 7 bases not matched to a gene. CDR3 sequence (DNA): TGTGCCAGCACACTAACGGACAGGGACGAGCAGTACTTC. It specifies CASTLTDRDEQYF.

The chain is built from TRBV5-1 and TRBJ2-3; 10 bases align to TRBD1. CDR3 size: 15 residues. V trimming: 7 bases; J trimming: 5 bases; junction bases outside the gene matches: 10. Germline V gene lookup returns CDR1 SGHRS and CDR2 YFSETQ. This CDR3 reads CASRPATGGEDTQYF. The CDR3 DNA is TGCGCCAGCCGGCCCGCGACAGGGGGCGAAGATACGCAGTATTTT.

This clone has only a few counts. The CDR3: CASSFNSNQPQHF. In DNA, the CDR3 is TGTGCCAGTAGTTTCAATAGCAATCAGCCCCAGCATTTT. V usage is TRBV19 and J usage is TRBJ1-5; D is unclear. V was clipped by 5 bases and J by 0 bases, with 5 bases between them. The germline CDR1 and CDR2 sequences are LNHDA and SQIVND (reference sequence). CDR3 length: 13 amino acids.

The rearrangement links TRBV28 to TRBJ2-2; D assignment may be TRBD1 or TRBD2 (5 bases each). The CDR3 is 15 amino acids. V was clipped by 0 bases and J by 6 bases, with 11 bases between them. In germline, CDR1 is MDHEN, CDR2 SYDVKM. CDR3 in DNA: TGTGCCAGCAGTTTATGGCTAGAGGGGTCCGGGGAGCTGTTTTTT. This codes for CASSLWLEGSGELFF. Filled out from reference TRBV28 and TRBJ2-2, the complete variable domain reads DVKVTQSSRYLVKRTGEKVFLECVQDMDHENMFWYRQDPGLGLRLIYFSYDVKMKEKGDIPEGYSVSREKKERFSLILESASTNQTSMYLCASSLWLEGSGELFFGEGSRLTVL.

This chain connects TRBV30 to TRBJ1-2; no firm D call. This CDR3 region has 13 residues. Trimming took 1 base from V and 5 from J, leaving 11 bases between them. Germline V gene data show CDR1 as GTSNPN and CDR2 as SVGIG (reference sequence). The CDR3: CAWSGLEGYGYTF. CDR3 DNA sequence: TGTGCCTGGAGTGGCCTTGAGGGTTATGGCTACACCTTC.

The chain employs TRBV29-1 and TRBJ2-7; no reliable D call. From germline, CDR1 is SQVTM and CDR2 ANQGSEA. This CDR3 spans 10 amino acids. The V end was cut by 6 bases, the J end by 4 bases, with 7 bases between. The CDR3 reads CSVAEYEQYF. The CDR3 bases are TGCAGCGTGGCTGAATACGAGCAGTACTTC.

The chain couples TRBV10-3 to TRBJ1-5; D possibly corresponds to TRBD1 (5 bases). The CDR3 spans 15 residues. V was cut by 3 bases and J by 1 base, with 10 bases left in between. The germline V gene encodes CDR1 ENHRY and CDR2 SYGVKD. CDR3 sequence (DNA): TGTGCCATCAGTGATTACAGGCTAAGCAATCAGCCCCAGCATTTT. Its translation: CAISDYRLSNQPQHF.

The rearrangement uses TRBV9 and TRBJ1-3; D possibly corresponds to TRBD1 (5 bases). Germline V CDR1 and CDR2: SGDLS, YYNGEE. V was clipped by 5 bases and J by 0 bases, with 12 bases between them. The CDR3 has 15 residues. CDR3: CASSVQESSGNTIYF. The CDR3 DNA sequence: TGTGCCAGCAGTGTACAGGAAAGCTCTGGAAACACCATATATTTT.

This clone occurred once. This chain links TRBV9 with TRBJ1-2; D is perhaps TRBD1 (6 bases). The CDR3 totals 14 residues. CDR1 SGDLS and CDR2 YYNGEE come from the germline V gene. V lost 1 base to trimming and J lost 3 bases, with 10 bases between them. The DNA for the CDR3 is TGTGCCAGCAGCGTAACAGGGAGCGACTATGGCTACACCTTC. Translating gives CASSVTGSDYGYTF. The full variable domain, in which reference TRBV9 and TRBJ1-2 provide the parts outside the CDR3, is DSGVTQTPKHLITATGQRVTLRCSPRSGDLSVYWYQQSLDQGLQFLIQYYNGEERAKGNILERFSAQQFPDLHSELNLSSLELGDSALYFCASSVTGSDYGYTFGSGTRLTVV.

The chain employs TRBV20-1 and TRBJ2-3, with D possibly being TRBD1 or TRBD2 (5 bases each). The ends were cut back, 7 bases at V and 4 bases at J, with 9 bases in the middle. This CDR3 has 11 residues. Germline values: CDR1 DFQATT, CDR2 SNEGSKA (reference sequence). The CDR3 nucleotides read TGCAGTGGGGGGAGCGCAGATACGCAGTATTTT. This encodes CSGGSADTQYF.

V gene TRBV4-3 combines with J gene TRBJ1-2; D not resolved. Looked up from germline, CDR1 is LGHNA and CDR2 is YSLEER. The CDR3 is 15 amino acids. Trimming stripped 0 bases from V and 4 bases from J, with 12 bases between. The CDR3 here is CASSQERELGYGYTF. The DNA of the CDR3 is TGCGCCAGCAGCCAAGAACGGGAGCTAGGCTATGGCTACACCTTC.